This T cell receptor beta chain was recorded in a study of OX40 agonist ivuxolimab in advanced cancers. As concerns this clone: The antigen remains undetermined.

This CDR3 has 15 residues. Germline V CDR1 and CDR2: LGHNA, YSLEER. Trimming removed 1 base from V and 4 bases from J, with 14 bases in between. Only in-frame clones appear in the TCRdb table, and some are missing; sequencing was by immunoSEQ multiplex PCR. The sample holds fewer than 45,000 clones, roughly 90% seen once. Study observations and caveats: The authors did not determine the antigen specificity of the expanded peripheral T cells. Partly responding patients at 0.1-3.0 mg/kg showed some of the smallest clonal expansion. CD8+ T cells showed, on average, more clonal expansion than CD4+ cells.

At cycle 4 day 1, cycle 7 day 1, and baseline, blood was sampled. Sequenced here: CD4+ or CD8+ T cells sorted from blood, sampled in a trial of the OX40 agonist ivuxolimab. The chain links TRBV4-3 to TRBJ2-7; D is uncertain. This receptor was identified in an adult with an advanced solid tumor such as melanoma, head and neck, liver or kidney cancer. The CDR3 bases are TGCGCCAGCAGCCAAGGGCAGGATGCCCTATACGAGCAGTACTTC. This translates into CASSQGQDALYEQYF.